Each of the 22 T cell receptor beta chains below was sequenced from the same sample in a study of identical twins. One entry per CDR3 protein results from TCRdb running MiXCR on the 5' RACE reads. The sample has 410,000 or so distinct CDR3 sequences, about 18% seen once; the top ten hold around 10%. Sequencing was carried out using naive T cells sorted from blood. The receptor source for this set is a man aged 50-59 years in good health.

The rearrangement uses TRBV28 and TRBJ2-3, with 12 positions matching TRBD2. This CDR3 is 17 amino acids long. Germline V CDR1 and CDR2: MDHEN, SYDVKM. J was trimmed by 2 bases and V by 4 bases; bases with no gene match: 7. DNA of the CDR3: TGTGCCAGCAGTTCCCCGGGACTAGCGGGTTTCACAGATACGCAGTATTTT. It is translated as CASSSPGLAGFTDTQYF.

The table lists this clonotype with a few counts. The CDR3 DNA sequence: TGCAGTGCTAACCCATTCCGGGACAGGGTTACTGAAGCTTTCTTT. As protein: CSANPFRDRVTEAFF. V and J are TRBV20-1 and TRBJ1-1, with 9 bases that match TRBD1. CDR1 DFQATT and CDR2 SNEGSKA come from the germline V gene (reference sequence). J gave up 5 bases and V 4 bases, and 11 bases lay outside the gene matches. The CDR3 runs 15 residues.

The V gene is TRBV5-5, the J gene TRBJ2-1, with 8 nucleotides matching TRBD2. J was trimmed by 7 bases and V by 3 bases; bases with no gene match: 3. Germline loops: CDR1 SGHKS, CDR2 YYEKEE (reference sequence). The CDR3 covers 13 residues. As DNA, the CDR3 is TGTGCCAGCAGCTCGGGACTAGGGAATGAGCAGTTCTTC. Its translation: CASSSGLGNEQFF.

This clonotype appeared a few times. The chain is built from TRBV20-1 and TRBJ2-2; 7 bases align to TRBD2. This CDR3 spans 15 amino acids. V gave up 4 bases and J gave up 3 bases; unmatched junction bases: 8. Germline V lookup: CDR1 DFQATT, CDR2 SNEGSKA (reference sequence). The CDR3 here is CSATKGRVDTGELFF. The CDR3 DNA reads TGCAGTGCTACCAAAGGGAGGGTAGACACCGGGGAGCTGTTTTTT.

This clonotype was picked up a small number of times. The J gene is TRBJ2-7, the V gene TRBV7-9; 8 bases are shared with TRBD1. This CDR3 is 16 amino acids long. The V and J ends lost 2 bases and 2 bases, in that order; junction bases with no gene match: 8. CDR1 is SEHNR, CDR2 FQNEAQ, per germline (reference sequence). The DNA for the CDR3 is TGTGCCAGCAGCTTATTCGGGACAGGTAAAACCTACGAGCAGTACTTC. It specifies CASSLFGTGKTYEQYF.

This clonotype has only a few counts. V usage is TRBV4-3 and J usage is TRBJ2-6, with D perhaps matching TRBD1 (6 bases). Germline V gene data show CDR1 as LGHNA and CDR2 as YSLEER. The CDR3 runs to 17 residues. Trimming pared 0 bases from V and 4 bases from J, leaving 13 bases between. The CDR3 spells CASSQDLRGSGANVLTF. The DNA of the CDR3 is TGCGCCAGCAGCCAAGATTTGAGGGGGTCCGGGGCCAACGTCCTGACTTTC.

This clonotype occurred many times. The V and J genes are TRBV9 and TRBJ1-2; D is possibly TRBD1 (5 bases). This CDR3 has 15 amino acids. V was clipped by 2 bases and J by 0 bases, with 11 bases between them. CDR1 SGDLS and CDR2 YYNGEE come from the germline V gene. CDR3 protein: CASSVGRLANYGYTF. For the CDR3, the DNA is TGTGCCAGCAGCGTGGGACGCTTAGCTAACTATGGCTACACCTTC.

The chain combines TRBV20-1 with TRBJ1-5; maybe TRBD1 (6 bases). This CDR3 has 14 residues. V was clipped by 3 bases and J by 2 bases, with 11 bases between them. Germline V gene lookup returns CDR1 DFQATT and CDR2 SNEGSKA (reference sequence). CDR3 nucleotide sequence: TGCAGTGCTAGCCAGGGGTCGGGCAATCAGCCCCAGCATTTT. This gives the protein CSASQGSGNQPQHF.

In this sample, this clonotype turned up a few times. This rearrangement joins TRBV7-6 to TRBJ2-7; 9 bases are shared with TRBD2. Trimming removed 2 bases from V and 3 bases from J; junction bases left unmatched: 5. This CDR3 is built from 15 residues. CDR1 and CDR2 (germline): SGHVS, FNYEAQ. CDR3: CASSLRLAGLYEQYF. CDR3 in DNA: TGTGCCAGCAGCTTAAGGCTAGCGGGGCTCTACGAGCAGTACTTC.

This clonotype was seen at least ten times. The CDR3, as DNA: TGTGCCAGCAGTTTAGAAGGGATCGGCAATCAGCCCCAGCATTTT. Its protein product is CASSLEGIGNQPQHF. The chain uses TRBV12-3 or TRBV12-4 and TRBJ1-5; D uncertain. Trimming took off 1 base at V and 2 bases at J, with 9 bases between the two ends. The CDR3 covers 15 residues.

This clonotype has a handful of counts. V usage is TRBV9 and J usage is TRBJ2-7, with a possible D match to TRBD2 (5 bases). Germline loops: CDR1 SGDLS, CDR2 YYNGEE. The CDR3 length is 15 residues. V was pared by 4 bases and J by 2 bases, with 16 bases between. The CDR3 region is CASSPLERAPYEQYF. CDR3 sequence (DNA): TGTGCCAGCAGCCCCTTGGAGAGGGCCCCCTACGAGCAGTACTTC.

This chain joins TRBV7-9 and TRBJ1-1; D uncertain. V was clipped by 1 base and J by 7 bases, with 10 bases between them. Germline values: CDR1 SEHNR, CDR2 FQNEAQ (reference sequence). This CDR3 has 13 amino acids. CDR3 sequence reads: CASSLVSGSEAFF. CDR3 DNA sequence: TGTGCCAGCAGCTTAGTGTCGGGAAGTGAAGCTTTCTTT.

There are a few counts of this clonotype. V is TRBV15 and J is TRBJ2-2, with 8 bases fitting TRBD2. The CDR3 is 18 residues long. The junction had 13 bases not matched to a gene; V was cut back by 5 bases and J by 2 bases. Germline loops: CDR1 LNHNV, CDR2 YYDKDF (reference sequence). The CDR3 reads CATSALGRGIPNTGELFF. The CDR3 DNA reads as TGTGCCACCAGCGCGCTCGGGAGGGGAATACCCAACACCGGGGAGCTGTTTTTT.

This clonotype was seen many times. The CDR3 protein is CASSALEEQFF. CDR3 nucleotides: TGTGCCAGCAGTGCCTTAGAGGAGCAGTTCTTC. This sequence joins TRBV6-2 or TRBV6-3 and TRBJ2-1, with D hard to call. V dropped 5 bases and J dropped 10 bases, with 9 bases sitting between them. The length of the CDR3 is 11 residues. Germline values: CDR1 MNHEY, CDR2 SVGEGT.

This rearrangement joins TRBV19 to TRBJ2-7; D not certain. The V gene's germline CDR1 is LNHDA and CDR2 SQIVND (reference sequence). This CDR3 has 13 residues. Trimming stripped 1 base from V and 6 bases from J, with 10 bases between. The CDR3 region is CASSIGASREQYF. Written as DNA, the CDR3 is TGTGCCAGTAGTATAGGAGCGAGCCGCGAGCAGTACTTC.

The chain has TRBV6-1 and TRBJ2-5; 7 bases line up with TRBD2. The CDR3 length is 15 residues. Germline trimming cut 4 bases from V and 2 bases from J; bases unmatched to any gene: 7. Germline loops: CDR1 MNHNS, CDR2 SASEGT. In DNA, the CDR3 is TGTGCCAGCAGTGGAGCGGGGCGCCCACAAGAGACCCAGTACTTC. Its translation: CASSGAGRPQETQYF.

The table lists this clonotype with a few counts. The rearrangement uses TRBV10-3 and TRBJ2-1; D unclear. The CDR3 has 13 residues. Germline V gene data show CDR1 as ENHRY and CDR2 as SYGVKD. V lost 7 bases and J lost 3, with 10 bases in between. This CDR3 is CAINLPDYNEQFF. As DNA, the CDR3 is TGTGCCATCAACCTACCTGACTACAATGAGCAGTTCTTC.

This clonotype came up many times. The chain combines TRBV27 with TRBJ2-1; perhaps TRBD2 as D (7 bases). V lost 3 bases, J lost 10 bases, and 16 bases lay in between. The CDR3 extends over 14 amino acids. Germline V gene lookup returns CDR1 MNHEY and CDR2 SMNVEV (reference sequence). The CDR3 bases are TGTGCCAGCAGTTTCTCACTAGGGGGGGTGGAGCAGTTCTTC. Translating gives CASSFSLGGVEQFF.

This clonotype was seen ten or more times. V usage is TRBV12-3 or TRBV12-4 and J usage is TRBJ2-3; weak D call: TRBD1 (6 bases). The CDR3 is made up of 14 amino acids. V dropped 6 bases and J dropped 2 bases, with 12 bases sitting between them. The CDR3 DNA is TGTGCCAGCAGCGACCGGGACAACACAGATACGCAGTATTTT. Translated, it gives CASSDRDNTDTQYF.

The chain couples TRBV20-1 to TRBJ2-5; weak D call: TRBD2 (5 bases). Trimming removed 3 bases at V and 2 bases at J, with 16 bases between. The CDR3 runs 15 residues. Germline V lookup: CDR1 DFQATT, CDR2 SNEGSKA (reference sequence). CDR3 DNA: TGCAGTGCTAGTCGGGCGGACTCCTCTCAAGAGACCCAGTACTTC. It encodes CSASRADSSQETQYF.

V is TRBV25-1 and J is TRBJ2-7; 7 bases are shared with TRBD1. Trimming removed 4 bases from V and 3 bases from J; junction bases left unmatched: 6. Germline assignment: CDR1 MGHDK and CDR2 SYGVNS. This CDR3 region has 14 residues. The CDR3, as DNA: TGTGCCAGCAGTGCGACAGGGTCCCGCTACGAGCAGTACTTC. Translation: CASSATGSRYEQYF.

Many counts were recorded for this clonotype. The chain couples TRBV30 to TRBJ2-7; D perhaps matches TRBD2 (5 bases). The CDR3 covers 13 residues. The germline CDR1 and CDR2 sequences are GTSNPN and SVGIG (reference sequence). The V gene lost 6 bases and the J gene lost 3 bases, with 15 bases spanning the gap. The CDR3 reads CACSRGRYYEQYF. Written as DNA, the CDR3 is TGTGCCTGTTCCCGCGGGCGGTACTACGAGCAGTACTTC.